These T cell receptor beta chains were read from a single sample in a study of T cell responses to AZD1222 COVID-19 vaccine. TCRdb's copy holds only in-frame clones and misses some; the assay was immunoSEQ multiplex PCR. The sample gives fewer than 150,000 clones, 89% of which show up once; over 9% is in the top ten. The sample here was peripheral blood, taken 28 days after the second AZD1222 dose. The receptors originated from an adult who received the AZD1222 COVID-19 vaccine. Both conserved end residues are part of each CDR3. D genes are given only for firm matches. The size field is filled for only some rows; it gives once, few, many or a size class.

clone_size	d_call	v_call	j_call	cdr3_nt	cdr3_aa
.	.	TRBV5-1	TRBJ2-3	TGCGCCAGCAGCTTGAGAGTCGGAGACAGTTCGATTTTT	CASSLRVGDSSIF
.	.	TRBV12-3/TRBV12-4	TRBJ2-7	TGTGCCAGCAGTCCCGATTCGATCGAGCAGTACTTC	CASSPDSIEQYF
.	TRBD1	TRBV5-1	TRBJ1-2	TGCGCCAGCAGCGGAGGGGGCGCCGGTCTTGGCTACACCTTC	CASSGGGAGLGYTF
.	.	TRBV5-1	TRBJ1-1	TGCGCCAGCAGCTTGGACAGAATGAACACTGAAGCTTTCTTT	CASSLDRMNTEAFF
.	.	TRBV27	TRBJ1-5	TGTGCCAGCAGTCCCAGCCCGAGCAGGAAGCGCAATCAGCCCCAGCATTTT	CASSPSPSRKRNQPQHF
.	.	TRBV9	TRBJ2-3	TGTGCCAGCACCCCGGACCCAGATACGCAGTATTTT	CASTPDPDTQYF
.	.	TRBV11-2	TRBJ1-3	TGTGCCACCCTAAGGGTTGGGGGAAACACCATATATTTT	CATLRVGGNTIYF
once	.	TRBV20-1	TRBJ2-7	TGCAGTGCTAGTACATTCCGGAGCGGGCCCTACGAGCAGTACTTC	CSASTFRSGPYEQYF
.	TRBD2	TRBV27	TRBJ2-3	TGTGCCAGCAAGCACGGGAGGGGTGATACGCAGTATTTT	CASKHGRGDTQYF
.	.	TRBV12-3/TRBV12-4	TRBJ1-2	TGTGCCAGCAGTATCGACAGGTCCTATGGCTACACCTTC	CASSIDRSYGYTF
.	.	TRBV6-1	TRBJ1-4	TGTGCCAGCAGTGAAAGGCTAGCTAATGAAAAACTGTTTTTT	CASSERLANEKLFF
.	.	TRBV27	TRBJ1-5	TGTGCCAGCAGTTCGGCCCTTCATCAGCCCCAGCATTTT	CASSSALHQPQHF
.	.	TRBV6-5	TRBJ1-1	TGTGCCAGCGGCCTACACGGGAACACTGAAGCTTTCTTT	CASGLHGNTEAFF
.	.	TRBV27	TRBJ2-7	TGTGCCAGCAGTCCCAGGGCAGACGCCATGGGTCCGGACTTC	CASSPRADAMGPDF
once	TRBD1	TRBV24-1	TRBJ2-1	TGTGCCACCAGTGACCTGGACAGGCCCCATGAGCAGTTCTTC	CATSDLDRPHEQFF
few	TRBD2	TRBV3-1/TRBV3-2	TRBJ2-1	TGTGCCAGCAGCTTGTTCACTAGCGGATCCTACAATGAGCAGTTCTTC	CASSLFTSGSYNEQFF
.	TRBD2	TRBV24-1	TRBJ2-2	TGTGCCACCAGTAATAGCGGGAGCACCGGGGAGCTGTTTTTT	CATSNSGSTGELFF
.	TRBD1	TRBV2	TRBJ1-2	TGTGCCAGCAGTGAAACAGGGGAAGGTGGCTACACCTTC	CASSETGEGGYTF
.	.	TRBV5-1	TRBJ1-5	TGCGCCAGCAGCTTGGGGTCAGGGAGCCTAGGGGAGGCCCAGCATTTT	CASSLGSGSLGEAQHF
.	.	TRBV30	TRBJ2-1	TGTGCCTGGAGTGTCTTCTGGGGATGGTCCTACAATGAGCAGTTCTTC	CAWSVFWGWSYNEQFF
few	.	TRBV4-1	TRBJ2-1	TGCGCCAGCAGCCCACAGGCCCGCTCCTACAATGAGCAGTTCTTC	CASSPQARSYNEQFF
.	TRBD1	TRBV10-3	TRBJ2-5	TGTGCCGCTTCGGACAGGGCCCAAGAGACCCAGTACTTC	CAASDRAQETQYF
.	.	TRBV29-1	TRBJ1-1	TGCAGCGGACTTAGACAGGCTAACACTGAAGCTTTCTTT	CSGLRQANTEAFF
.	.	TRBV3-1/TRBV3-2	TRBJ2-2	TGTGCCAGCAGCCAAGTTTGCAGTACGACCCACGGGGAGCTGTTTTTT	CASSQVCSTTHGELFF
.	.	TRBV19	TRBJ1-1	TGTGCCAGTACTCTGGGCCTACAGGGTACCCGGGCTTTCTTT	CASTLGLQGTRAFF
.	.	TRBV6-5	TRBJ1-6	TGTGCCAGCAGTTACCTGTACTCCTATAATTCACCCCTCCACTTT	CASSYLYSYNSPLHF
.	.	TRBV4-2	TRBJ1-5	TGTGCCAGCAGCCACAAACAGGATAGCAATCAGCCCCAGCATTTT	CASSHKQDSNQPQHF
once	.	TRBV7-2	TRBJ1-6	TGTGCCAGCAGCATAGAAGGGGGGGGTTCACCCCTCCACTTT	CASSIEGGGSPLHF
.	.	TRBV7-6	TRBJ1-4	TGTGCCAGCAGCTTACAGGCAACTAATGAAAAACTGTTTTTT	CASSLQATNEKLFF
.	.	TRBV5-1	TRBJ2-3	TGCGCCAGCAGCTTGGTACCCACAGATACGCAGTATTTT	CASSLVPTDTQYF
.	TRBD1	TRBV27	TRBJ2-2	TGTGCCAGCAGCCCTCAGGGGGCAAGAGGCACCGGGGAGCTGTTTTTT	CASSPQGARGTGELFF
.	TRBD1	TRBV7-2	TRBJ2-2	TGTGCCAGCAGCTTCGGGACAGCGAACACCGGGGAGCTGTTTTTT	CASSFGTANTGELFF
.	.	TRBV7-2	TRBJ1-1	TGTGCCAGCAGCTCGGTATCACAGGGTGAAGCTTTCTTT	CASSSVSQGEAFF